This TCR beta chain was recovered during a study of identical twins. Losses at the gene ends were 2 bases for V and 2 bases for J; bases not matched to a gene: 6. The CDR3 consists of 17 residues. Germline V gene data show CDR1 as KGHSH and CDR2 as LQKENI. Each cDNA held unique molecular identifiers, and template switching gave it a universal primer site. TCRdb recomputed calls from the 5' RACE reads with MiXCR, one row per CDR3 protein. This table holds 1.5 million to 2 million distinct CDR3 sequences, about 31% found once. The clonotype comes from a newborn girl in good health. The specimen sequenced was cord blood. The V and J genes are TRBV18 and TRBJ2-1; TRBD2 matches 10 bases. Here the CDR3 DNA reads TGTGCCAGCTCACCAGGGAGGACTAGCGGACCCTACAATGAGCAGTTCTTC. The encoded protein is CASSPGRTSGPYNEQFF. The full variable domain, in which reference TRBV18 and TRBJ2-1 provide the parts outside the CDR3, is NAGVMQNPRHLVRRRGQEARLRCSPMKGHSHVYWYRQLPEEGLKFMVYLQKENIIDESGMPKERFSAEFPKEGPSILRIQQVVRGDSAAYFCASSPGRTSGPYNEQFFGPGTRLTVL.